This record concerns one T cell receptor beta chain sequence. Its antigen specificity is not known. Base qualities are missing; no much larger clone stands one base away. This sample is part of a study of blood T cell repertoires in COVID-19 (dated by TCRdb to 2020 to 2022). About the study as a whole: Collaborator samples came from the United States, Italy and Spain and covered acute and convalescent phases of COVID-19. Samples were obtained from the ongoing ImmuneRACE study (first 160 participants) and from 1,254 subjects provided by 6 global collaborators. Where HLA class I and class II types were available, the types were taken from metadata supplied by the sample provider, not from assay-based typing. The dataset comprised deeply sampled blood TCRbeta repertoires from subjects exposed to, actively infected with, or recovered from COVID-19. The material from the prospective study consisted of cDNA or gDNA derived from T cells, B-cell-depleted T cells, or PBMCs. The repertoires were released in a freely available public database meant as a resource for research on the immune response to SARS-CoV-2. Sample metadata almost always included a de-identified subject ID, COVID-19 status, age in years and sex.

The immunoSEQ Assay, a bias-controlled multiplex PCR, was used to amplify TCRbeta CDR3 regions from genomic DNA. As for how the authors treated the data: Within the assay, amplification of reference gene primers was used to estimate how many nucleated cells each sample contained. To quantify the absolute abundance of each unique TCRbeta CDR3 rearrangement, sequence reads were collapsed and filtered. For each sample, productive Simpson clonality was calculated by taking the square root of Simpson's diversity index across productive rearrangements. Here the immuneACCESS table is served through TCRdb, limited to in-frame sequences with V and J called. Missing clones are a known gap in these copies; in checked studies unresolved V genes cover under half, and the rest lacks a known reason. V and J calls and clone size are as listed in that table; D and trimming were resolved from the DNA. The sample profile shows more than 250,000 clones; approximately 83% of them were found once. Roughly 1.9% of the sample comes from the top ten.

The paper's findings and limits, for the study overall: Clinical and demographic metadata were provided uncurated, with the amount varying by source and participant.

Based on the germline V gene (reference sequence), the CDR1 and CDR2 sequences are SEHNR and FQNEAQ. Inclusive of the bounding cysteine and phenylalanine, the CDR3 is 14 residues long. The DNA shown is the 42-base CDR3, in frame from base 1. V is reduced by 1 base and J by 3 bases, leaving a spacing of 6 bases between them. A second Seattle source provided samples from volunteer blood donors who had recovered from COVID-19. Whole blood was collected in K2EDTA tubes by collaborating institutions according to the institutions' own protocols. For TCRbeta analysis, collaborators shipped samples as frozen whole blood, isolated PBMCs, or DNA extracted from either of those sample types.

The receptor was isolated from a woman younger than 45 who had recovered from COVID-19. The chain is assembled from TRBV7-9 and TRBJ2-2; the D gene is perhaps TRBD1, on 5 matching bases. The sequenced sample was peripheral blood. The CDR3: CASSLVGDTGELFF. The DNA is as follows: TGTGCCAGCAGCTTAGTAGGGGACACCGGGGAGCTGTTTTTT.